The 14 T cell receptor beta chains given below trace back to one sample, sequenced in a study of CD8 T cells in ankylosing spondylitis. Findings of the study overall: Seven to nine highly homologous variants made up a TCR beta motif that seemed to typify ankylosing spondylitis blood.

Each CDR3 protein is one row after TCRdb ran MiXCR on the 5' RACE reads. Of about 330,000 distinct CDR3 sequences listed, 8% were seen once; the top ten hold 13% to 15%. These TCRs' antigens remain unknown. Sample: blood, either unsorted or a sorted T cell fraction (not recorded which). The origin of the receptors is a male donor with ankylosing spondylitis.

The chain has TRBV28 and TRBJ2-1; 9 nucleotides match TRBD1. Losses at the gene ends were 5 bases for V and 8 bases for J; bases not matched to a gene: 13. The V gene's germline CDR1 is MDHEN and CDR2 SYDVKM. This CDR3 comprises 16 residues. CDR3 sequence reads: CASSPSGTGRVDEQFF. The CDR3 DNA reads TGTGCCAGCAGTCCCTCCGGGACAGGGCGCGTGGATGAGCAGTTCTTC. Based on the CDR3 plus reference TRBV28 and TRBJ2-1, the full variable domain is DVKVTQSSRYLVKRTGEKVFLECVQDMDHENMFWYRQDPGLGLRLIYFSYDVKMKEKGDIPEGYSVSREKKERFSLILESASTNQTSMYLCASSPSGTGRVDEQFFGPGTRLTVL.

This chain uses TRBV7-3 with TRBJ2-2, with D possibly TRBD1 on 5 matching bases. This CDR3 is built from 13 residues. The germline CDR1 and CDR2 sequences are SGHTA and FQGTGA. The V gene lost 5 bases and the J gene lost 2 bases, with 6 bases spanning the gap. DNA of the CDR3: TGTGCCAGCAGCGGACACAACACCGGGGAGCTGTTTTTT. Residues: CASSGHNTGELFF. The full variable domain, with the rest looked up from reference TRBV7-3 and TRBJ2-2, is GAGVSQTPSNKVTEKGKYVELRCDPISGHTALYWYRQSLGQGPEFLIYFQGTGAADDSGLPNDRFFAVRPEGSVSTLKIQRTERGDSAVYLCASSGHNTGELFFGEGSRLTVL.

This clonotype was picked up a small number of times. The chain employs TRBV27 and TRBJ2-1, with D possibly being TRBD2 (5 bases). The CDR3 is 17 residues long. CDR1 is MNHEY, CDR2 SMNVEV, per germline (reference sequence). Between the trimmed V and J ends, which lost 3 bases and 4 bases, there was a span of 19 bases. The CDR3 protein is CASSLTPRGHPYNEQFF. For the CDR3, the DNA is TGTGCCAGCAGTTTGACCCCCCGAGGGCACCCTTACAATGAGCAGTTCTTC.

This chain links TRBV5-1 with TRBJ2-7, with 11 bases that match TRBD2. The CDR3 is 18 amino acids. The V gene end was trimmed by 4 bases and the J gene end by 0 bases; junction bases not matched to a gene: 12. The germline V gene encodes CDR1 SGHRS and CDR2 YFSETQ. CDR3 sequence (DNA): TGCGCCAGCAGCCCCCCCTCCCGACTAGCGGGGAGCTCCTACGAGCAGTACTTC. This encodes CASSPPSRLAGSSYEQYF.

This clonotype was found a few times. The V call is TRBV6-2 or TRBV6-3, the J call TRBJ2-3; possibly TRBD2 for D (6 bases). Trimming cost V 5 bases and J 0 bases, with 15 bases left between them. CDR3 length equals 16 residues. Germline V gene data show CDR1 as MNHEY and CDR2 as SVGEGT. In DNA form, the CDR3 reads TGTGCCAGCAGTCGCGCCGGGGGAGTGAGCACAGATACGCAGTATTTT. Amino acids: CASSRAGGVSTDTQYF.

The table lists this clonotype with a few counts. CDR3 sequence (DNA): TGTGCCATCAGTGAGGCAGGGGCCGGCAATCAGCCCCAGCATTTT. Protein product: CAISEAGAGNQPQHF. This chain uses TRBV10-3 with TRBJ1-5, with D possibly matching TRBD1 (6 bases). V was shortened by 2 bases and J by 2 bases, with 10 bases between the two germline ends. Germline-derived CDR1 and CDR2 are ENHRY and SYGVKD. This CDR3 has 15 residues.

The V call is TRBV28, the J call TRBJ1-2; D uncertain. The germline CDR1 and CDR2 sequences are MDHEN and SYDVKM. The V gene lost 10 bases and the J gene lost 7 bases, with 10 bases spanning the gap. This CDR3 spans 10 amino acids. CDR3 amino acids: CATQSVGYTF. DNA of the CDR3: TGTGCCACCCAGTCGGTTGGCTACACCTTC.

This clonotype has ten or more counts. The genes are TRBV5-1 and TRBJ1-1, with D unresolved. The CDR3 has 12 amino acids. V shed 5 bases and J shed 7 bases, with 12 bases lying between them. From germline, CDR1 is SGHRS and CDR2 YFSETQ. CDR3 sequence: CASRLGESEAFF. CDR3 coding DNA: TGCGCCAGCAGATTAGGAGAAAGTGAAGCTTTCTTT. The entire variable domain, with the rest obtained from reference TRBV5-1 and TRBJ1-1, is as follows: KAGVTQTPRYLIKTRGQQVTLSCSPISGHRSVSWYQQTPGQGLQFLFEYFSETQRNKGNFPGRFSGRQFSNSRSEMNVSTLELGDSALYLCASRLGESEAFFGQGTRLTVV.

V usage is TRBV11-2 and J usage is TRBJ2-5; TRBD1 or TRBD2 may be the D gene (5 bases each). There are 16 residues in the CDR3. V shed 4 bases and J shed 5 bases, with 20 bases lying between them. Germline CDR1 is SGHAT and CDR2 is FQNNGV. The chain's CDR3 is CASSSVGARGGETQYF. DNA of the CDR3: TGTGCCAGCAGCTCGGTCGGGGCCCGCGGTGGGGAGACCCAGTACTTC.

This clonotype was found a few times. The CDR3 region has the DNA TGTGCCAGCTCACCTAGGACATCGTCCTACGAGCAGTACTTC. This gives the protein CASSPRTSSYEQYF. The chain couples TRBV18 to TRBJ2-7, with D perhaps TRBD1 (5 bases). The CDR3 runs to 14 residues. The germline V gene has CDR1 KGHSH and CDR2 LQKENI. Trimming cost V 3 bases and J 1 base, with 10 bases left between them.

In its sample, this clonotype was seen a few times. The chain is built from TRBV14 and TRBJ1-2; 7 bases are shared with TRBD1. V lost 4 bases, J lost 8 bases, and 10 bases stayed unmatched. The CDR3 contains 14 residues. Germline V gene sequence: CDR1 SGHDN, CDR2 FVKESK. CDR3 amino acids: CASSPQQGLLGYTF. In DNA form, the CDR3 reads TGTGCCAGCAGCCCGCAACAGGGGTTATTAGGCTACACCTTC.

This clonotype was seen a few times. The chain carries TRBV12-3 or TRBV12-4 and TRBJ2-7; D not certain. Trimming took 4 bases from V and 7 from J, leaving 11 bases between them. This CDR3 spans 12 amino acids. The chain's CDR3 is CASSSQNGEQYF. The CDR3 DNA is TGTGCCAGCAGTTCGCAAAACGGGGAGCAGTACTTC.

This chain links TRBV10-3 with TRBJ2-2; TRBD1 matches 9 bases. With V trimmed by 7 bases and J by 5 bases, 2 bases remained unmatched. Germline CDR1 reads ENHRY; CDR2 reads SYGVKD. The CDR3 consists of 13 residues. The CDR3 DNA is TGTGCCATCATACAGGGGGCTACCGGGGAGCTGTTTTTT. This codes for CAIIQGATGELFF.

This clonotype was counted many times. V usage is TRBV5-1 and J usage is TRBJ2-1; 9 nucleotides line up with TRBD2. Germline CDR1 is SGHRS and CDR2 is YFSETQ. The CDR3 runs to 15 residues. Unmatched junction bases numbered 7, after V lost 4 bases and J lost 5 bases. In nucleotides, the CDR3 is TGCGCCAGCAGCATGACTAGCGGCCTGGACAATGAGCAGTTCTTC. It yields the protein CASSMTSGLDNEQFF.